Each of the 10 T cell receptor beta chains below was sequenced from the same sample in a study of T-cell reconstitution after alpha-beta-depleted transplantation in children. Molecular barcoding with unique molecular identifiers was used for the TCRbeta library. TCRdb re-called the PCR reads with MiXCR, one entry per CDR3 protein. The sample lists about 540,000 distinct CDR3 sequences, about 18% occurring once. The specimen comprised PBMCs from the stem cell graft donor, sampled from the stem cell graft. These receptor sequences come from a human donor who donated a stem cell graft to a child with acute lymphoblastic leukemia.

Ten or more counts support this clonotype. The chain joins TRBV5-1 to TRBJ2-1, with a weak D call TRBD2 (8 bases). The ends were cut back, 2 bases at V and 10 bases at J, with 16 bases in the middle. This CDR3 contains 14 residues. Germline V gene lookup returns CDR1 SGHRS and CDR2 YFSETQ. The CDR3 coding sequence is TGCGCCAGCAGCTTACTAGCGGCGGACAGGGAGCAGTTCTTC. Translation gives CASSLLAADREQFF.

The rearrangement links TRBV27 to TRBJ2-7, with D possibly matching TRBD1 (5 bases). Trimming took 8 bases from V and 4 from J, leaving 18 bases between them. Germline V gives CDR1 MNHEY, CDR2 SMNVEV (reference sequence). The CDR3 is 14 residues long. Here the CDR3 reads CASGGADSGYEQYF. CDR3 in DNA: TGTGCCAGCGGCGGCGCCGACAGTGGGTACGAGCAGTACTTC.

The V gene is TRBV6-2 or TRBV6-3, the J gene TRBJ1-5; D may be TRBD1 (6 bases). The ends were cut back, 2 bases at V and 6 bases at J, with 17 bases in the middle. The CDR3 totals 16 residues. Germline CDR1 and CDR2: MNHEY and SVGEGT. CDR3 DNA: TGTGCCAGCAGTTACGGAGGGGGGTTTGCAGGTCAGCCCCAGCATTTT. Translated, it gives CASSYGGGFAGQPQHF.

This clonotype was counted only a few times. The rearrangement joins TRBV7-2 to TRBJ1-3; D is uncertain. CDR1 and CDR2 from the germline V gene are SGHTA and FQGNSA. The CDR3 length is 18 residues. V lost 0 bases and J 0 bases, leaving 15 bases between the germline ends. CDR3 in amino acids: CASSLAWRTLTSGNTIYF. CDR3 DNA sequence: TGTGCCAGCAGCTTAGCGTGGAGAACACTTACCTCTGGAAACACCATATATTTT.

This clonotype turned up a few times. The chain joins TRBV12-3 or TRBV12-4 to TRBJ1-1; TRBD1 aligns across 7 bases. The CDR3 extends over 14 amino acids. The V segment lost 6 bases and the J segment 5 bases; nucleotides outside the gene matches: 9. The CDR3 loop reads CASSRSGGRTEAFF. Written as DNA, the CDR3 is TGTGCCAGCAGCAGATCAGGGGGACGGACTGAAGCTTTCTTT.

This clonotype showed up just once. This chain links TRBV18 with TRBJ2-5; weak D call: TRBD1 (6 bases). This CDR3 contains 15 residues. V lost 1 base to trimming and J lost 1 base, with 10 bases between them. From germline, CDR1 is KGHSH and CDR2 LQKENI. The CDR3 nucleotides are TGTGCCAGCTCACCACGGGGACACGGCCAAGAGACCCAGTACTTC. Its translation is CASSPRGHGQETQYF. The entire variable domain, with the rest obtained from reference TRBV18 and TRBJ2-5, is as follows: NAGVMQNPRHLVRRRGQEARLRCSPMKGHSHVYWYRQLPEEGLKFMVYLQKENIIDESGMPKERFSAEFPKEGPSILRIQQVVRGDSAAYFCASSPRGHGQETQYFGPGTRLLVL.

This clonotype was seen a few times. This sequence joins TRBV19 and TRBJ2-1; the match to TRBD2 covers 12 bases. Germline V gene sequence: CDR1 LNHDA, CDR2 SQIVND (reference sequence). The CDR3 spans 15 residues. Losses at the gene ends were 5 bases for V and 6 bases for J; bases not matched to a gene: 5. This CDR3 is CASSLTSGRINEQFF. The CDR3 region has the DNA TGTGCCAGTAGTTTAACTAGCGGGAGGATCAATGAGCAGTTCTTC.

The chain uses TRBV20-1 and TRBJ2-7; the match to TRBD1 covers 8 bases. Germline CDR1 reads DFQATT; CDR2 reads SNEGSKA (reference sequence). Unmatched junction bases numbered 6, after V lost 3 bases and J lost 2 bases. CDR3 length equals 14 residues. The CDR3 loop reads CSARDRESTYEQYF. CDR3 DNA: TGCAGTGCTAGGGACAGGGAGAGCACCTACGAGCAGTACTTC.

The rearrangement links TRBV11-2 to TRBJ1-2; 8 bases match TRBD1. The CDR3 covers 15 residues. From germline, CDR1 is SGHAT and CDR2 FQNNGV. V was pared by 5 bases and J by 8 bases, with 13 bases of the junction left unmatched. The CDR3, as DNA: TGTGCCAGCAGCGTCCCAGGGGGCTTAATAGGCGGCTACACCTTC. Its protein product is CASSVPGGLIGGYTF.

This clonotype is a singleton in its sample. A clone one base away is much larger, so this may be a read error. V is TRBV25-1 and J is TRBJ1-1; D possibly corresponds to TRBD1 (5 bases). V was trimmed by 7 bases and J by 3 bases, leaving 18 bases between them. Germline lookup yields CDR1 MGHDK and CDR2 SYGVNS. The CDR3 is made up of 15 amino acids. The DNA of the CDR3 is TGTGCCAGCACTGACAGTGCCGCGCCGGACACTGAAGCTTTCTTT. Amino acids: CASTDSAAPDTEAFF.